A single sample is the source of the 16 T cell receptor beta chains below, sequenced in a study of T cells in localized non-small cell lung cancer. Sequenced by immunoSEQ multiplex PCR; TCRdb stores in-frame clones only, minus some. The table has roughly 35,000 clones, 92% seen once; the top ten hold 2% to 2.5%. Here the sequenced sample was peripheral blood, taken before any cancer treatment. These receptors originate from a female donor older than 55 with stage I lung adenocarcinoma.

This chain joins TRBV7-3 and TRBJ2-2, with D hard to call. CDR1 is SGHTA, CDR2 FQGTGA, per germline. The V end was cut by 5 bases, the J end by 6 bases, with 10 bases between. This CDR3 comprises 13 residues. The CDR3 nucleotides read TGTGCCAGCAGCCGCCCCGGGTCCGGGGAGCTGTTTTTT. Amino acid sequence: CASSRPGSGELFF.

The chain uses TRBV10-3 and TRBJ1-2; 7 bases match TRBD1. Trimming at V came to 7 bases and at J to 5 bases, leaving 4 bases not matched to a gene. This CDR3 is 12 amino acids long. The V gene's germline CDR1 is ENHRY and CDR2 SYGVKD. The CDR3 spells CAITGTDYGYTF. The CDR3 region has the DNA TGTGCCATCACCGGGACAGATTATGGCTACACCTTC.

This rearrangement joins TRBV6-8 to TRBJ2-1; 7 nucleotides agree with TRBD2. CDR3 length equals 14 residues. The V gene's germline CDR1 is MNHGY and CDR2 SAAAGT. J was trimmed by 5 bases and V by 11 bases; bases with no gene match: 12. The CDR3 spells CARIPLGGDNEQFF. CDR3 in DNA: TGTGCCCGAATACCACTTGGGGGGGACAATGAGCAGTTCTTC.

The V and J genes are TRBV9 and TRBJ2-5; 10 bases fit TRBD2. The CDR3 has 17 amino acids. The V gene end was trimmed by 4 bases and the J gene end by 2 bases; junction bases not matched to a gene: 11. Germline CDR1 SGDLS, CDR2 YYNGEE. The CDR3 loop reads CASSPRGLARGQETQYF. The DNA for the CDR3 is TGTGCCAGCAGCCCGAGGGGACTAGCGAGAGGTCAAGAGACCCAGTACTTC.

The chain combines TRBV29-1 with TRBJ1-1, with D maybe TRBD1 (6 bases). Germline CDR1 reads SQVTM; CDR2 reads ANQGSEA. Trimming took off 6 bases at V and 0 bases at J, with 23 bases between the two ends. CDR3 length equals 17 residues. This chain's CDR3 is CSVLQGVGDTMNTEAFF. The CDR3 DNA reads TGCAGCGTCCTACAGGGAGTCGGGGATACTATGAACACTGAAGCTTTCTTT.

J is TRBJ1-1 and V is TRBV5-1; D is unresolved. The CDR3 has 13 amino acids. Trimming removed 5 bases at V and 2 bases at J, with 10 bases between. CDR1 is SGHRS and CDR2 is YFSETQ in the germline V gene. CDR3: CASSRTANTEAFF. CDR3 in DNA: TGCGCCAGCAGTAGGACGGCAAACACTGAAGCTTTCTTT.

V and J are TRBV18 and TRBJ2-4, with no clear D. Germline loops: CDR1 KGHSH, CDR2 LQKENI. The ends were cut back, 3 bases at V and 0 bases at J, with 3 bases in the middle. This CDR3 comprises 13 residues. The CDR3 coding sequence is TGTGCCAGCTCACCCACAGCCAAAAACATTCAGTACTTC. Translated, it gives CASSPTAKNIQYF.

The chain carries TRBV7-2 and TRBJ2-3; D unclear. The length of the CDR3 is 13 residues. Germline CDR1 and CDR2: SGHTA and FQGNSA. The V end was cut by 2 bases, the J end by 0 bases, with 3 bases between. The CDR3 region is CASSLYSTDTQYF. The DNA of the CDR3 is TGTGCCAGCAGCTTATATAGCACAGATACGCAGTATTTT.

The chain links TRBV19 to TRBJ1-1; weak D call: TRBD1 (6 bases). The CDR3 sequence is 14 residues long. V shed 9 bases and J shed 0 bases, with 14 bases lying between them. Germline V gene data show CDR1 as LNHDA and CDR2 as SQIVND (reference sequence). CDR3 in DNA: TGTGCCAGCGGACAGCTTCAGATGAACACTGAAGCTTTCTTT. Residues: CASGQLQMNTEAFF.

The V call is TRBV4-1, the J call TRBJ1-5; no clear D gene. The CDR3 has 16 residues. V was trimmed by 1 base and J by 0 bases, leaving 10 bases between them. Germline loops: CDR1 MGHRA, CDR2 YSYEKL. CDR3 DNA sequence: TGCGCCAGCAGCCAAGGGGCGGCTTATAGCAATCAGCCCCAGCATTTT. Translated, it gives CASSQGAAYSNQPQHF.

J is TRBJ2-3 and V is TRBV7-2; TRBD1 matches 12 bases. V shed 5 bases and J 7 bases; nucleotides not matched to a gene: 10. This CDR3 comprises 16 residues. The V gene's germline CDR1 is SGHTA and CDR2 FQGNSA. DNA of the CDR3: TGTGCCAGCAGCCCTGCCGGGACAGGGGGCGCGTATACGCAGTATTTT. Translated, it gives CASSPAGTGGAYTQYF.

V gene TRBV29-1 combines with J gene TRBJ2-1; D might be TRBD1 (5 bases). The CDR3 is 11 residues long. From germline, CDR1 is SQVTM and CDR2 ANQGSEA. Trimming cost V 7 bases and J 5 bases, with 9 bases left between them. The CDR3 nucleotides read TGCAGCGCCTCCAGGGACAATGAGCAGTTCTTC. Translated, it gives CSASRDNEQFF.

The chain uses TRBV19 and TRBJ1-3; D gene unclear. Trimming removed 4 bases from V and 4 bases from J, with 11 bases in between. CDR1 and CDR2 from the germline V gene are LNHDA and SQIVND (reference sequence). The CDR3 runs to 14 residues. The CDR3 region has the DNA TGTGCCAGTAGTACGGTCCCGGCCGGAAACACCATATATTTT. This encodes CASSTVPAGNTIYF.

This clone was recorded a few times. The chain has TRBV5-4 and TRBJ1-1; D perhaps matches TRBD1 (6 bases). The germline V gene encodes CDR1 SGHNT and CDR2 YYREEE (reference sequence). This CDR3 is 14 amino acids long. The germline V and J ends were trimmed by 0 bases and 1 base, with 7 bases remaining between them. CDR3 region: CASSLAGENTEAFF. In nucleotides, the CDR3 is TGTGCCAGCAGCTTGGCAGGGGAGAACACTGAAGCTTTCTTT.

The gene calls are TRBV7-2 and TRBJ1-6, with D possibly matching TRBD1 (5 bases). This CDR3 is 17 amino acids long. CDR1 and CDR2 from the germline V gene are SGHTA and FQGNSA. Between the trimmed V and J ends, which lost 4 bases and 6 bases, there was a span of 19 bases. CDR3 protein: CASSSPLLGRVNSPLHF. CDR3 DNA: TGTGCCAGCAGCTCCCCTCTTTTGGGCAGGGTTAATTCACCCCTCCACTTT.

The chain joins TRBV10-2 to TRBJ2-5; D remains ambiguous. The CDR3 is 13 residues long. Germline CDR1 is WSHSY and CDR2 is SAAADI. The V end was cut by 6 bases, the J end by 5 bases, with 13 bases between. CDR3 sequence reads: CASRTPSTETQYF. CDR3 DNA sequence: TGCGCCAGCAGGACTCCTTCAACGGAGACCCAGTACTTC.